A single T cell receptor (beta chain) is shown here with its context. Its specificity is not known. This sample stems from a study of T cell responses to AZD1222 COVID-19 vaccine. Study results and caveats: Among the donors, most were white British and more were female, and clonal diversity was possibly underestimated. Following two doses of AZD1222, Spike-specific TCR breadth and depth rose. No day 14 peak samples; only post-peak repertoires were characterized.

Method: immunoSEQ multiplex PCR; TCRdb's copy keeps in-frame clones and lacks some. The data contain under 200,000 clones, over 90% of them singletons. This CDR3 is 13 amino acids long. The germline V gene has CDR1 LNHDA and CDR2 SQIVND (reference sequence). Deletions cut 6 bases from V and 0 bases from J, with 8 bases between. V usage is TRBV19 and J usage is TRBJ2-5, with D perhaps TRBD1 (5 bases). The sequence came from an adult in good health. The starting material was peripheral blood, obtained on day 0 of AZD1222 vaccination. This chain's CDR3 is CASRPTDQETQYF. DNA of the CDR3: TGTGCCAGTAGACCGACAGACCAAGAGACCCAGTACTTC. The complete variable domain, with remaining parts taken from reference TRBV19 and TRBJ2-5, reads DGGITQSPKYLFRKEGQNVTLSCEQNLNHDAMYWYRQDPGQGLRLIYYSQIVNDFQKGDIAEGYSVSREKKESFPLTVTSAQKNPTAFYLCASRPTDQETQYFGPGTRLLVL.